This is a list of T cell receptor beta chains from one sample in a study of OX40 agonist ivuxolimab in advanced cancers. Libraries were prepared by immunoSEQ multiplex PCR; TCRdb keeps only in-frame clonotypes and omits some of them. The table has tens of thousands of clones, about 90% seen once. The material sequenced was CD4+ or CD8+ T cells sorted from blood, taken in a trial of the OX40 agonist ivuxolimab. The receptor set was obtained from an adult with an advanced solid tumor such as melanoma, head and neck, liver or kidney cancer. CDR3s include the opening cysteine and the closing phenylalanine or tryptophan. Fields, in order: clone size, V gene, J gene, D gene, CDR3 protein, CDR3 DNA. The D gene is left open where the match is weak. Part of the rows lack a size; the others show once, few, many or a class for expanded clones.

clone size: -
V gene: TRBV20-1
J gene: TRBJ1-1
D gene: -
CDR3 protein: CSALPEAFF
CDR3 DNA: TGCAGTGCTTTACCCGAAGCTTTCTTT

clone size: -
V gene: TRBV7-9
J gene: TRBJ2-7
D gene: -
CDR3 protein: CASSLQTRDEQYF
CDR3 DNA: TGTGCCAGCAGTCTACAAACCAGGGACGAGCAGTACTTC

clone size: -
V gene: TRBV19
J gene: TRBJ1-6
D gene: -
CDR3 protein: CASSIQSGAAYNSPLHF
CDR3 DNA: TGTGCCAGTAGCATCCAAAGTGGGGCCGCCTATAATTCACCCCTCCACTTT

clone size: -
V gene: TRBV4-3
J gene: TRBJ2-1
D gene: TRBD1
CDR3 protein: CASSLRDRVDYNEQFF
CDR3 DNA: TGCGCCAGCAGCCTCCGGGACAGGGTGGACTACAATGAGCAGTTCTTC

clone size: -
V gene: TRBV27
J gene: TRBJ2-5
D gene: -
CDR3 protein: CASSFTNRETQYF
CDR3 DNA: TGTGCCAGCAGTTTCACTAACCGGGAGACCCAGTACTTC

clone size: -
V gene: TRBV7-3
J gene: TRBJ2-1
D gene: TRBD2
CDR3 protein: CANIAGYVSSYNEQFF
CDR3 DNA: TGTGCCAACATAGCGGGGTATGTGAGCTCCTACAATGAGCAGTTCTTC

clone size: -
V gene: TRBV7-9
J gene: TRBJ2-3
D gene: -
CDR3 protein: CASSLVTTITDTQYF
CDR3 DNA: TGTGCCAGCAGCTTAGTAACAACTATCACAGATACGCAGTATTTT

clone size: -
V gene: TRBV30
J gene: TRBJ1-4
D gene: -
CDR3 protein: CAWDQDSSNEKLFF
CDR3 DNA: TGTGCCTGGGATCAGGACAGTTCTAATGAAAAACTGTTTTTT

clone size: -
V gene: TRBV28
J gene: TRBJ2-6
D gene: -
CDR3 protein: CASSFLDSLSGANVLTF
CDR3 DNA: TGTGCCAGCAGTTTTTTGGACAGCCTCTCTGGGGCCAACGTCCTGACTTTC

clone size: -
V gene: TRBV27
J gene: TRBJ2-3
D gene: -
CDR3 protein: CASSFGVSTDTQYF
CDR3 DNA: TGTGCCAGCAGTTTTGGGGTGAGCACAGATACGCAGTATTTT

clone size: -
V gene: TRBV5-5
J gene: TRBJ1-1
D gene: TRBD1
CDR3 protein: CASSLAETGVAEAFF
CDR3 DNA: TGTGCCAGCAGCTTGGCCGAGACAGGGGTTGCTGAAGCTTTCTTT

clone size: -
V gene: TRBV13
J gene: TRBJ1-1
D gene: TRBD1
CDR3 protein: CASSLTDRVGEAFF
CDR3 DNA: TGTGCCAGCAGTTTGACGGACAGGGTTGGTGAAGCTTTCTTT

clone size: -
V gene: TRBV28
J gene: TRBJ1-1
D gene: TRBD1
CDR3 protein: CASSLKGQGNTEAFF
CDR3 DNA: TGTGCCAGCAGTTTAAAGGGACAGGGCAACACTGAAGCTTTCTTT

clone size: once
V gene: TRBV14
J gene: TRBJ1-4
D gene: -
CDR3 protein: CASSHYGQWNEKLFF
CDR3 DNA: TGTGCCAGCAGCCACTACGGACAGTGGAATGAAAAACTGTTTTTT

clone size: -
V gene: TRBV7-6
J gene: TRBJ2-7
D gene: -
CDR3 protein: CASSLVASNEQYF
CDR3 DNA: TGTGCCAGCAGCTTAGTGGCCTCTAATGAGCAGTACTTC

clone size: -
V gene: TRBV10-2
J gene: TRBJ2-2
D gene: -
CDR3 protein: CASSESGELFF
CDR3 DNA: TGCGCCAGCAGTGAGTCCGGGGAGCTGTTTTTT

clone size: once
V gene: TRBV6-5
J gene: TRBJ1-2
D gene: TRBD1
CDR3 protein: CASSYRRGGDYGYTF
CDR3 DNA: TGTGCCAGCAGTTACCGCAGGGGGGGAGACTATGGCTACACCTTC

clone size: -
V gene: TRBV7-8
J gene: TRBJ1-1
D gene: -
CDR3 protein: CASSLIEGNTEAFF
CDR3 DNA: TGTGCCAGCAGCTTAATAGAGGGGAACACTGAAGCTTTCTTT

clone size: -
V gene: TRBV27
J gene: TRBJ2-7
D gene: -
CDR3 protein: CASPQYEQYF
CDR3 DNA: TGTGCCAGCCCCCAATACGAGCAGTACTTC

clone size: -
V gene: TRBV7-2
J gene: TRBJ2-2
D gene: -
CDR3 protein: CASSSDPRGGNTGELFF
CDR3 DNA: TGTGCCAGCAGCTCGGATCCCCGCGGGGGCAACACCGGGGAGCTGTTTTTT

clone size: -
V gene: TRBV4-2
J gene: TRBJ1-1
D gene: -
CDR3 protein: CASSQEEGVGTEAFF
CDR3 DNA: TGTGCCAGCAGCCAAGAGGAGGGGGTGGGCACTGAAGCTTTCTTT

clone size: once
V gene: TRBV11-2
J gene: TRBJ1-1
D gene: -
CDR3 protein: CASSPATEAFF
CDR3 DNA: TGTGCCAGCAGCCCGGCCACTGAAGCTTTCTTT

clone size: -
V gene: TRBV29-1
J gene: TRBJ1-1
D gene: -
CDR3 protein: CSGHRVGSTEAFF
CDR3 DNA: TGCAGCGGCCACAGGGTAGGGAGCACTGAAGCTTTCTTT

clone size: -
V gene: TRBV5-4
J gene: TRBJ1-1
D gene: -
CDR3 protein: CASSGWGENTEAFF
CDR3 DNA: TGTGCCAGCAGCGGCTGGGGAGAAAACACTGAAGCTTTCTTT

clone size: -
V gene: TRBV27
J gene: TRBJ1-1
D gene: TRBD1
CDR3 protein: CASSGTGGTEAFF
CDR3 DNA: TGTGCCAGCTCTGGGACAGGGGGCACTGAAGCTTTCTTT

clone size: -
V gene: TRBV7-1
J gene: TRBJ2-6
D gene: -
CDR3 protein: CASSQIPHEDKSGHVLTF
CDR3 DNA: TGTGCCAGCAGCCAGATACCTCACGAGGACAAGTCGGGCCACGTCCTGACTTTC

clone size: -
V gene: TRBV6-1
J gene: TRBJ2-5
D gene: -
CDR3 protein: CASSEAPGPQETQYF
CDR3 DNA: TGTGCCAGCAGTGAAGCCCCGGGACCCCAAGAGACCCAGTACTTC

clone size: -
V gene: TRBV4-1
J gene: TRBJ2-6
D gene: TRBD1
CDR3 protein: CASSSGQGASGANVLTF
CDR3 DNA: TGCGCCAGCAGCTCCGGACAGGGGGCTTCTGGGGCCAACGTCCTGACTTTC

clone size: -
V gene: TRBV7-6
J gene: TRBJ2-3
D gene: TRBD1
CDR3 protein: CASSPSDRGEDTQYF
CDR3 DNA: TGTGCCAGCAGCCCTTCGGACAGGGGTGAGGATACGCAGTATTTT

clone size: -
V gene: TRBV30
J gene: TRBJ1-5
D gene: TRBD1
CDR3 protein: CAWSVGDRGIHQPQHF
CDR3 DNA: TGTGCCTGGAGTGTGGGGGACAGGGGAATCCATCAGCCCCAGCATTTT

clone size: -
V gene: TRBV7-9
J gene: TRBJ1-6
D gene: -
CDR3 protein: CASKPSEGNNSPLHF
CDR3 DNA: TGTGCCAGCAAACCTTCCGAGGGTAATAATTCACCCCTCCACTTT

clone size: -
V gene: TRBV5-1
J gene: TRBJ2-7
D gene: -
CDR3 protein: CASSLKGSPYEQYF
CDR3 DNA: TGCGCCAGCAGCTTGAAGGGATCCCCCTACGAGCAGTACTTC

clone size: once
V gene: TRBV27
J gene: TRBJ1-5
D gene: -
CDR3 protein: CASSLSGVPRGGQPQHF
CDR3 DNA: TGTGCCAGCAGTCTCTCAGGGGTCCCTCGAGGTGGTCAGCCCCAGCATTTT

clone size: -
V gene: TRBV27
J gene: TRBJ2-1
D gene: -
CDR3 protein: CATSETYNEQFF
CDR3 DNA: TGTGCCACCTCCGAAACCTACAATGAGCAGTTCTTC

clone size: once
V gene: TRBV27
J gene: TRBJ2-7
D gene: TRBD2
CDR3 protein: CASSPTSGGLIYEQYF
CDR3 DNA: TGTGCCAGCAGTCCGACTAGCGGGGGGCTGATCTACGAGCAGTACTTC